This TCR beta chain was obtained from a study of blood T cell repertoires in COVID-19. At the level of the study: From the United States, Italy and Spain came samples of acute and convalescent COVID-19. The cDNA or gDNA used as material had been derived from T cells, B-cell-depleted T cells, or PBMCs.

This CDR3 has 13 residues. The junction had 7 bases not matched to a gene; V was cut back by 4 bases and J by 10 bases. Looked up from germline, CDR1 is MDHEN and CDR2 is SYDVKM. Original processing methods: Estimates of nucleated cell counts were drawn from the amplification of reference gene primers. Libraries were prepared by immunoSEQ multiplex PCR; TCRdb keeps only in-frame clonotypes and omits some of them. For V, J and clone size, that table is used; D and trimming come from the DNA. The table has 40,000 to 50,000 clones, 85% to 90% seen once. V and J are TRBV28 and TRBJ2-1; 7 bases align to TRBD2. This TCR derives from a man in his 70s with acute or convalescent COVID-19. Sequencing used peripheral blood. The CDR3 nucleotides read TGTGCCAGCAGTTCTACTGGACTAGACGAGCAGTTCTTC. This gives the protein CASSSTGLDEQFF.